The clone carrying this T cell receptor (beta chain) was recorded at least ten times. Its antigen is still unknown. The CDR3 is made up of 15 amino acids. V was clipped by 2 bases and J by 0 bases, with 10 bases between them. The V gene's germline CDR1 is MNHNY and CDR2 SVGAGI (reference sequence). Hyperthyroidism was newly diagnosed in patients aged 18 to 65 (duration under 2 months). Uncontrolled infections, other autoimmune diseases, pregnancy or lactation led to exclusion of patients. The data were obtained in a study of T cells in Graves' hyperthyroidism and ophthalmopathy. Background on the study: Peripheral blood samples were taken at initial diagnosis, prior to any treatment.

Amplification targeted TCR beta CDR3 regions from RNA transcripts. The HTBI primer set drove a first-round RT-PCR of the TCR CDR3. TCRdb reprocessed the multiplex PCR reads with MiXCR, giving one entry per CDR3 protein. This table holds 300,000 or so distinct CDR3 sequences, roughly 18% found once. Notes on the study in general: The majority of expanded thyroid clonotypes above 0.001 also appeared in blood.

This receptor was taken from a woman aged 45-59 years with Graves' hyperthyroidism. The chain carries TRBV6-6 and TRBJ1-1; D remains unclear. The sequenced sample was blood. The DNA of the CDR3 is TGTGCCAGCAGTTACGGGGTAGAAGTGAACACTGAAGCTTTCTTT. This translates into CASSYGVEVNTEAFF.